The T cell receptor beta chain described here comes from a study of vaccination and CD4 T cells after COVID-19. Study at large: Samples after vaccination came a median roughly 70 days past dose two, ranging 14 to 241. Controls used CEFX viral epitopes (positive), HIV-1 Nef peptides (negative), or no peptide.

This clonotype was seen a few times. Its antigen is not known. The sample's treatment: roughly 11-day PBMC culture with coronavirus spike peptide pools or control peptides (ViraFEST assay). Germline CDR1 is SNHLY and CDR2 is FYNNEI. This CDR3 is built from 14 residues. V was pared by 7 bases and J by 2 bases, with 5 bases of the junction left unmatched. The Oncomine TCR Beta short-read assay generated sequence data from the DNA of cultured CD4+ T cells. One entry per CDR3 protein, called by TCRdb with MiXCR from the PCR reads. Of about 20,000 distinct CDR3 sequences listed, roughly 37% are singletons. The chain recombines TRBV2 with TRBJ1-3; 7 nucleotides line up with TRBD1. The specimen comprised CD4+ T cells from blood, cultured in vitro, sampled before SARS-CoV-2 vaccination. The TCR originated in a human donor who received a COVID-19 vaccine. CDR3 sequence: CASTLDRAGNTIYF. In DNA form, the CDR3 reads TGTGCCAGCACCTTAGACAGGGCTGGAAACACCATATATTTT.